The rows below give T cell receptor beta chains drawn from one sample of a study of blood T cell repertoires in COVID-19. Some clones are missing from TCRdb's copy, which holds only in-frame ones; the method was immunoSEQ multiplex PCR. The profile shows almost 100,000 clones, 86% of them singletons. Sample: peripheral blood. The receptors derive from a man aged 45-65 years with acute or convalescent COVID-19. CDR3s include the opening cysteine and the closing phenylalanine or tryptophan. The D gene is left open where the match is weak. Rows may omit the clone size; those that give it use once, few, many or a size class.

V gene	clone size	J gene	D gene	CDR3 protein	CDR3 DNA
TRBV5-1	-	TRBJ2-3	TRBD2	CASSLDTSGRTDTQYF	TGCGCCAGCAGCTTGGATACTAGCGGACGCACAGATACGCAGTATTTT
TRBV19	once	TRBJ2-1	-	CASSPSRGVQFF	TGTGCCAGTAGCCCATCCCGGGGTGTGCAGTTCTTC
TRBV18	-	TRBJ2-2	-	CASSLTSQTGELFF	TGTGCCAGCTCACTGACTTCGCAAACCGGGGAGCTGTTTTTT
TRBV3-1/TRBV3-2	-	TRBJ1-1	-	CASSHRGTEAFF	TGTGCCAGCAGCCACAGGGGTACTGAAGCTTTCTTT
TRBV18	once	TRBJ1-1	TRBD1	CASSLRTGESTEAFF	TGTGCCAGCTCGTTGCGGACAGGGGAGTCCACTGAAGCTTTCTTT
TRBV10-2	few	TRBJ2-1	-	CASLRDSSNEQFF	TGCGCCAGCCTCAGGGACTCCAGCAATGAGCAGTTCTTC
TRBV14	-	TRBJ2-1	-	CASSPQRNEQFF	TGTGCCAGCAGCCCCCAGAGGAATGAGCAGTTCTTC
TRBV6-5	-	TRBJ2-6	-	CASTTGANVLTF	TGTGCCAGCACAACTGGGGCCAACGTCCTGACTTTC
TRBV7-3	-	TRBJ2-1	-	CASSFSRGEQFF	TGTGCCAGCAGCTTCTCGAGAGGTGAGCAGTTCTTC
TRBV2	-	TRBJ2-1	TRBD2	CASSWTSGRSYEQFF	TGTGCCAGCAGTTGGACTAGCGGGAGATCTTATGAGCAGTTCTTC
TRBV3-1/TRBV3-2	-	TRBJ1-1	TRBD1	CASSQGRDRVLLNTEAFF	TGTGCCAGCAGCCAAGGCCGGGACAGGGTGTTATTGAACACTGAAGCTTTCTTT
TRBV13	-	TRBJ2-5	-	CASSRRYGLHQETQYF	TGTGCCAGCAGCCGCCGTTACGGACTACACCAAGAGACCCAGTACTTC
TRBV3-1/TRBV3-2	-	TRBJ2-7	-	CASSQRSVASYEQYF	TGTGCCAGCAGCCAGAGGTCGGTAGCAAGCTACGAGCAGTACTTC
TRBV5-6	-	TRBJ1-5	-	CASTTGNQPQHF	TGTGCCAGCACTACAGGCAATCAGCCCCAGCATTTT
TRBV9	few	TRBJ2-3	-	CASSRLNGAGHTDTQYF	TGTGCCAGCAGCCGCTTGAACGGAGCGGGCCACACAGATACGCAGTATTTT
TRBV18	-	TRBJ1-2	-	CASSPAGDYGYTF	TGTGCCAGCTCACCGGCAGGGGACTATGGCTACACCTTC
TRBV18	-	TRBJ2-5	-	CASSSEETQYF	TGTGCCAGCTCATCGGAAGAGACCCAGTACTTC
TRBV24-1	-	TRBJ2-4	TRBD2	CATSDGRTSGLAKNIQYF	TGTGCCACCAGTGATGGTAGGACTAGCGGCCTAGCCAAAAACATTCAGTACTTC
TRBV19	-	TRBJ2-7	-	CASTPGFGRFYEQYF	TGTGCCAGTACCCCTGGGTTCGGCAGGTTCTACGAGCAGTACTTC
TRBV12-5	-	TRBJ2-3	-	CASGLAGVRGTDTQYF	TGTGCTAGTGGTTTGGCAGGGGTTCGGGGCACAGATACGCAGTATTTT
TRBV30	-	TRBJ1-1	-	CARTVGAEAFF	TGTGCCCGCACAGTAGGGGCCGAAGCTTTCTTT
TRBV12-5	-	TRBJ1-6	TRBD1	CASGYLLGDRGLGSNSPLHF	TGTGCTAGTGGTTACCTTTTGGGGGACAGGGGTCTAGGGAGTAATTCACCCCTCCACTTT
TRBV30	few	TRBJ2-1	TRBD2	CAWSVRTSGSSEQFF	TGTGCCTGGAGTGTCCGGACTAGCGGGAGCAGCGAGCAGTTCTTC
TRBV30	once	TRBJ2-3	-	CAWSPGTDTQYF	TGTGCCTGGAGTCCAGGCACAGATACGCAGTATTTT
TRBV11-2	-	TRBJ2-5	TRBD2	CASSFTSGQVTQYF	TGTGCCAGCAGCTTCACTAGCGGCCAGGTGACCCAGTACTTC
TRBV18	-	TRBJ1-1	-	CASSPSGIMNTEAFF	TGTGCCAGCTCACCGTCCGGGATCATGAACACTGAAGCTTTCTTT
TRBV2	-	TRBJ2-1	TRBD2	CASSGGSGRNNEQFF	TGTGCCAGCAGTGGGGGTAGCGGGAGGAACAATGAGCAGTTCTTC
TRBV18	-	TRBJ1-1	TRBD1	CASSPVGGGGTEAFF	TGTGCCAGCTCACCCGTTGGAGGGGGCGGCACTGAAGCTTTCTTT
TRBV19	-	TRBJ1-6	-	CASSTHPLLHF	TGTGCCAGTAGTACCCACCCTCTACTCCACTTT
TRBV5-4	-	TRBJ1-2	-	CASSPGGWETNYGYTF	TGTGCCAGCAGCCCAGGAGGGTGGGAAACTAACTATGGCTACACCTTC